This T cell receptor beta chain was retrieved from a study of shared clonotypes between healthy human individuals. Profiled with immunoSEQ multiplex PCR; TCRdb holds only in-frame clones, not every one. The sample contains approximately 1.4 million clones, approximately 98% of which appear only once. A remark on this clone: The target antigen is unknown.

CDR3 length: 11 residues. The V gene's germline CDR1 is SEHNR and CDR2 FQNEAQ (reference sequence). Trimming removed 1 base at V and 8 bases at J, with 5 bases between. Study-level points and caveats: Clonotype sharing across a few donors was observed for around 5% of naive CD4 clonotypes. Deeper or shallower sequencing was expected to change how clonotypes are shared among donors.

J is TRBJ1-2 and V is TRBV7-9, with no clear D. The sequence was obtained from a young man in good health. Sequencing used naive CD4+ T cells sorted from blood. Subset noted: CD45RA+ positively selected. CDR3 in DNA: TGTGCCAGCAGCTTAGGGAACGGCTACACCTTC. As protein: CASSLGNGYTF.